This entry features one TCR beta chain sequence. No antigen is known for it. The data originate from a study of lymphopenia after photon versus proton radiotherapy. Looked up from germline, CDR1 is MNHNS and CDR2 is SASEGT. Trimming removed 4 bases at V and 5 bases at J, with 11 bases between. This CDR3 is built from 13 residues. Clones were read by immunoSEQ multiplex PCR, and TCRdb kept only the in-frame ones, dropping some. The profile shows about 70,000 clones, around 92% of them singletons. Study-wide points: Better survival with proton therapy was suggested as possible, not demonstrated. Post-nadir TCR diversity decline inversely tracked overall survival among those who died. Relative stability marked proton patients; photon patients lost diversity and naive cells. Oligoclonal CD8+ Temra expansion after nadir drove photon patients' diversity drop.

The J gene is TRBJ1-1, the V gene TRBV6-1; D remains unclear. The clonotype was recovered from a woman in her forties with cholangiocarcinoma. The specimen comprised peripheral blood, sampled from a patient treated with photon-based radiotherapy. The CDR3 protein is CASSVSVITEAFF. CDR3 DNA sequence: TGTGCCAGCAGTGTATCAGTTATTACTGAAGCTTTCTTT.